What follows are 21 T cell receptor beta chains derived from one specimen sequenced in a study of blood T cells in healthy people across ages. Sample-barcoded 5' priming and a J-beta primer mix drove a second PCR of about 6 to 12 cycles. TCRdb processed the 5' RACE reads anew with MiXCR; each CDR3 protein has one entry. The sample yields about 640,000 distinct CDR3 sequences, 58% seen once. The sequencing input was blood. All receptors derive from a man in his sixties in good health.

The chain joins TRBV7-9 to TRBJ1-2, with TRBD1 matching over 7 bases. There are 14 residues in the CDR3. V shed 5 bases and J 7 bases; nucleotides not matched to a gene: 10. In germline, CDR1 is SEHNR, CDR2 FQNEAQ (reference sequence). CDR3 region: CASSPPTGRSGYTF. CDR3 nucleotides: TGTGCCAGCAGCCCACCGACAGGGAGAAGTGGCTACACCTTC.

The rearrangement joins TRBV6-1 to TRBJ1-2; D ambiguous. The germline gives CDR1 MNHNS, CDR2 SASEGT. There are 14 residues in the CDR3. The V end lost 2 bases, the J end lost 4 bases, and 11 bases lay between the germline ends. CDR3 residues: CASSEQPNSYGYTF. In DNA form, the CDR3 reads TGTGCCAGCAGTGAACAGCCTAACTCCTATGGCTACACCTTC.

V gene TRBV6-2 or TRBV6-3 combines with J gene TRBJ2-3; D is perhaps TRBD2 (6 bases). The CDR3 is 14 amino acids. With 6 bases removed from V and 5 bases from J, the gap between germline ends came to 15 bases. Per the germline V gene, CDR1 is MNHEY and CDR2 is SVGEGT. The CDR3 nucleotides read TGTGCCAGCAGACCTCTAGCGATAGTAGATACGCAGTATTTT. Encoded protein: CASRPLAIVDTQYF.

The gene calls are TRBV5-1 and TRBJ2-1; 10 nucleotides match TRBD2. V lost 3 bases to trimming and J lost 7 bases; unmatched junction nucleotides: 7. Germline V gene sequence: CDR1 SGHRS, CDR2 YFSETQ. The CDR3 totals 15 residues. The CDR3 reads CASSSLAGVQNEQFF. In DNA form, the CDR3 reads TGCGCCAGCAGCTCCCTAGCGGGGGTACAGAATGAGCAGTTCTTC.

The genes are TRBV14 and TRBJ1-4; 9 bases agree with TRBD1. Trimming took 4 bases from V and 5 from J; bases not matched to a gene: 5. The CDR3 runs 15 residues. The germline CDR1 and CDR2 sequences are SGHDN and FVKESK. CDR3 in DNA: TGTGCCAGCAGCCTCCGGGGGACAGGGAATGAAAAACTGTTTTTT. Its translation is CASSLRGTGNEKLFF.

This clonotype was detected only a few times. The chain uses TRBV5-1 and TRBJ2-5; 12 nucleotides match TRBD2. Trimming removed 7 bases from V and 4 bases from J; junction bases left unmatched: 11. Germline V gene data show CDR1 as SGHRS and CDR2 as YFSETQ. This CDR3 has 16 residues. This CDR3 reads CASRRRSSGGGETQYF. In DNA form, the CDR3 reads TGCGCCAGCCGGAGACGTTCTAGCGGGGGGGGAGAGACCCAGTACTTC.

The rearrangement uses TRBV5-1 and TRBJ2-2; 9 nucleotides align to TRBD1. V lost 6 bases, J lost 2 bases, and 5 bases stayed unmatched. The CDR3 covers 15 residues. In germline, CDR1 is SGHRS, CDR2 YFSETQ. The CDR3 bases are TGCGCCAGCAACCCGGGACAGGGTAACACCGGGGAGCTGTTTTTT. It is translated as CASNPGQGNTGELFF.

This clonotype was recorded a few times. This chain connects TRBV28 to TRBJ2-5; D remains unclear. Trimming took 4 bases from V and 1 from J, leaving 7 bases between them. The CDR3 consists of 13 residues. Per germline, CDR1 MDHEN and CDR2 SYDVKM. CDR3 DNA: TGTGCCAGCAGTTCACACAGCCAAGAGACCCAGTACTTC. Protein sequence: CASSSHSQETQYF.

The chain uses TRBV4-2 and TRBJ1-4, with D unclear. Germline-derived CDR1 and CDR2 are LGHNA and YNFKEQ. The CDR3 runs to 12 residues. Trimming pared 10 bases from V and 4 bases from J, leaving 10 bases between. CDR3 nucleotide sequence: TGTGCCACCCGAGGACTTAATGAAAAACTGTTTTTT. It encodes CATRGLNEKLFF.

V is TRBV18 and J is TRBJ2-1; D not resolved. The germline V gene has CDR1 KGHSH and CDR2 LQKENI. Deletions cut 2 bases from V and 5 bases from J, with 10 bases between. The CDR3 sequence is 14 residues long. The CDR3 DNA is TGTGCCAGCTCACCAAATCGGCCGGACAATGAGCAGTTCTTC. This translates into CASSPNRPDNEQFF. Drawing the rest from reference TRBV18 and TRBJ2-1, the complete variable domain is NAGVMQNPRHLVRRRGQEARLRCSPMKGHSHVYWYRQLPEEGLKFMVYLQKENIIDESGMPKERFSAEFPKEGPSILRIQQVVRGDSAAYFCASSPNRPDNEQFFGPGTRLTVL.

This clonotype showed up just a few times. No DNA is shown, since the ends of the CDR3 on it are uncertain; the CDR3 is the one TCRdb lists. V and J are TRBV10-3 and TRBJ2-7. CDR1 and CDR2 (germline): ENHRY, SYGVKD. 17 amino acids form the CDR3, both terminal residues included. The CDR3 spells CAISDPKRPSTSGFQYF.

The V call is TRBV4-2, the J call TRBJ2-5, with D perhaps given as TRBD1 or TRBD2 (6 bases each). The ends were cut back, 5 bases at V and 0 bases at J, with 13 bases in the middle. CDR1 is LGHNA and CDR2 is YNFKEQ in the germline V gene. This CDR3 contains 15 residues. CDR3 region: CASSGGAGDQETQYF. DNA of the CDR3: TGTGCCAGCAGCGGAGGGGCAGGGGACCAAGAGACCCAGTACTTC.

This chain links TRBV14 with TRBJ2-4; D ambiguous. This CDR3 contains 13 residues. V lost 0 bases and J 9 bases, leaving 9 bases between the germline ends. Germline CDR1 reads SGHDN; CDR2 reads FVKESK. The CDR3 DNA reads TGTGCCAGCAGCCAAGATACGGGTAGCATTCAGTACTTC. Its protein product is CASSQDTGSIQYF.

V gene TRBV12-3 or TRBV12-4 combines with J gene TRBJ1-1; D is undetermined. CDR3 length equals 13 residues. Trimming took off 3 bases at V and 4 bases at J, with 9 bases between the two ends. CDR3 loop: CASSFYEFTEAFF. DNA for the CDR3: TGTGCCAGCAGTTTCTATGAGTTCACTGAAGCTTTCTTT.

This rearrangement joins TRBV29-1 to TRBJ2-1, with 12 nucleotides matching TRBD2. The CDR3 is made up of 12 amino acids. CDR1 is SQVTM, CDR2 ANQGSEA, per germline. V was clipped by 5 bases and J by 13 bases; unmatched bases: 6. CDR3: CSVLAGGVVQFF. In nucleotides, the CDR3 is TGCAGCGTTCTAGCGGGGGGGGTTGTACAGTTCTTC.

The gene calls are TRBV4-1 and TRBJ1-1; TRBD1 aligns across 9 bases. With 3 bases clipped from V and 6 bases from J, the junction kept 5 bases outside the gene matches. Per the germline V gene, CDR1 is MGHRA and CDR2 is YSYEKL. The length of the CDR3 is 14 residues. CDR3 region: CASSHPGQGPEAFF. DNA of the CDR3: TGCGCCAGCAGCCACCCGGGACAGGGCCCTGAAGCTTTCTTT.

J is TRBJ2-3 and V is TRBV11-2; 7 bases fit TRBD1. The V gene end was trimmed by 6 bases and the J gene end by 6 bases; junction bases not matched to a gene: 12. The CDR3 runs to 15 residues. Germline V gene sequence: CDR1 SGHAT, CDR2 FQNNGV. The CDR3 coding sequence is TGTGCCAGCAGTTGGGGACAGTCGCGTTTTGATACGCAGTATTTT. It encodes CASSWGQSRFDTQYF.

This clonotype was seen ten or more times. The chain couples TRBV7-2 to TRBJ2-5, with 9 nucleotides matching TRBD1. This CDR3 comprises 15 residues. Germline CDR1 reads SGHTA; CDR2 reads FQGNSA. V lost 1 base and J lost 2; bases outside the gene matches: 2. CDR3 amino acids: CASSLGGQGQETQYF. CDR3 sequence (DNA): TGTGCCAGCAGCTTAGGGGGACAGGGACAAGAGACCCAGTACTTC.

This clonotype was detected a few times. V usage is TRBV7-2 and J usage is TRBJ2-1; D is uncertain. The germline gives CDR1 SGHTA, CDR2 FQGNSA. There are 14 residues in the CDR3. Between the trimmed V and J ends, which lost 3 bases and 8 bases, there was a span of 14 bases. The CDR3 here is CASSFRSAWDEQFF. The CDR3 nucleotides read TGTGCCAGCAGCTTTAGATCCGCTTGGGATGAGCAGTTCTTC. The full variable domain, with the rest looked up from reference TRBV7-2 and TRBJ2-1, is GAGVSQSPSNKVTEKGKDVELRCDPISGHTALYWYRQSLGQGLEFLIYFQGNSAPDKSGLPSDRFSAERTGGSVSTLTIQRTQQEDSAVYLCASSFRSAWDEQFFGPGTRLTVL.

The gene calls are TRBV11-2 and TRBJ2-1; 8 nucleotides line up with TRBD2. The length of the CDR3 is 15 residues. CDR1 SGHAT and CDR2 FQNNGV come from the germline V gene. V lost 1 base to trimming and J lost 10 bases; unmatched junction nucleotides: 9. DNA of the CDR3: TGTGCCAGCAGCTTAGTGGGTAGCGGGACGATCGAGCAGTTCTTC. This sequence encodes CASSLVGSGTIEQFF.

This sequence joins TRBV28 and TRBJ2-1; D might be TRBD1 or TRBD2, each matching 5 bases. The V gene lost 6 bases and the J gene lost 7 bases, with 19 bases spanning the gap. The CDR3 consists of 15 residues. Germline CDR1 and CDR2: MDHEN and SYDVKM. CDR3 sequence reads: CASRYSGTGRNEQFF. The CDR3 region has the DNA TGTGCCAGCAGATACTCCGGGACGGGGCGTAATGAGCAGTTCTTC.